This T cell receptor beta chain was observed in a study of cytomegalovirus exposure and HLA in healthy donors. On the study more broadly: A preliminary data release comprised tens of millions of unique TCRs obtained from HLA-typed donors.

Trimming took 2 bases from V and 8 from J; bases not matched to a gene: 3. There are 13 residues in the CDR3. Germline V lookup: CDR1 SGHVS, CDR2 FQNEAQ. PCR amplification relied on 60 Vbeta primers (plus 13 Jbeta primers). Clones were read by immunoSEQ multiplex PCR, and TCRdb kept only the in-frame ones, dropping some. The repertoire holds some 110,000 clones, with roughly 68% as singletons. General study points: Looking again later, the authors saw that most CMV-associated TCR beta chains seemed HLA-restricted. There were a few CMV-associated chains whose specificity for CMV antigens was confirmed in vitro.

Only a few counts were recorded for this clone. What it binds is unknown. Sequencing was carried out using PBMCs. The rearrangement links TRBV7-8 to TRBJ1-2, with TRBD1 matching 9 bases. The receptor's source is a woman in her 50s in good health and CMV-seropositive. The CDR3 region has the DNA TGTGCCAGCAGCTTAAGGGACAGGGACGGCTACACCTTC. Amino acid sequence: CASSLRDRDGYTF.